This TCR beta chain emerged from a study of T cell responses to AZD1222 COVID-19 vaccine. Background on the study: Recipients boosted at about 4 weeks or about 12 weeks are pooled.

Study results and caveats: The sample set comprised mostly white British donors with more females, and clonal diversity was possibly underestimated. Spike-spanning, vaccine-associated CD4 TCRs were dominant at 160-218 and 743-854. The number of AZD1222 recipients seropositive at baseline was only 5 to 7.

V lost 4 bases, J lost 5 bases, and 23 bases lay in between. The CDR3 is made up of 18 amino acids. Germline CDR1 and CDR2: MDHEN and SYDVKM. Produced via immunoSEQ multiplex PCR; TCRdb's table is partial and in-frame only. The sample lists about 140,000 clones, 85% to 95% occurring once. With regard to this clone: The antigen is undetermined.

Sequences were derived from peripheral blood, sampled on day 0 of AZD1222 vaccination. The sequence was obtained from an adult in good health. The V call is TRBV28, the J call TRBJ2-2; weak D call: TRBD1 (5 bases). CDR3 protein: CASSSDLGLPLQTGELFF. The CDR3 nucleotides read TGTGCCAGCAGTTCCGACCTGGGGCTACCTTTGCAAACCGGGGAGCTGTTTTTT.